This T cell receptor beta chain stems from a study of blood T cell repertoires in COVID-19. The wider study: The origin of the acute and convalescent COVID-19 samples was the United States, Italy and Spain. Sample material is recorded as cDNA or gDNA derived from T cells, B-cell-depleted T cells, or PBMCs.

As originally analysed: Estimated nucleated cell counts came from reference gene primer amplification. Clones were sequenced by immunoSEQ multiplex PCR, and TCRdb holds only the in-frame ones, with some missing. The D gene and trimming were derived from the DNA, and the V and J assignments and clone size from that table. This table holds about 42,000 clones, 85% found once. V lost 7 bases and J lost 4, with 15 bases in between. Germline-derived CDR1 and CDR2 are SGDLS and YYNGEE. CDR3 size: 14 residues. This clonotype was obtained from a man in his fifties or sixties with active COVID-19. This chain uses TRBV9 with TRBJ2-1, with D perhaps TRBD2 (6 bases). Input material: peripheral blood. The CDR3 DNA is TGTGCCAGCCAGGGCGGGGCATCATACAATGAGCAGTTCTTC. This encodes CASQGGASYNEQFF.